One and the same sample provided the 18 T cell receptor beta chains below, sequenced in a study of OX40 agonist ivuxolimab in advanced cancers. Using immunoSEQ multiplex PCR, the repertoire was profiled, and TCRdb retains in-frame clones only, with some absent. The table lists tens of thousands of clones, roughly 87% of them singletons, with approximately 0.19% in the top ten. Sequencing was performed on CD4+ or CD8+ T cells sorted from blood, taken in a trial of the OX40 agonist ivuxolimab. All receptors derive from an adult with an advanced solid tumor such as melanoma, head and neck, liver or kidney cancer.

The rearrangement uses TRBV6-1 and TRBJ1-4; tentatively, D is TRBD1 (6 bases). Germline V gene lookup returns CDR1 MNHNS and CDR2 SASEGT. The CDR3 loop spans 15 amino acids. V was trimmed by 2 bases and J by 8 bases, leaving 15 bases between them. CDR3 in DNA: TGTGCCAGCAGTGAATCGGGCAGGGGAGGAGAAAAACTGTTTTTT. Its protein product is CASSESGRGGEKLFF.

In this sample, this clone turned up once. J is TRBJ1-1 and V is TRBV5-1; no definite D call. With 0 bases removed from V and 5 bases from J, the gap between germline ends came to 11 bases. The CDR3 has 14 amino acids. The germline V gene has CDR1 SGHRS and CDR2 YFSETQ. This chain's CDR3 is CASSLAGVGTEAFF. The CDR3 nucleotides read TGCGCCAGCAGCTTGGCTGGGGTTGGGACTGAAGCTTTCTTT.

This clone was recorded only once. This chain connects TRBV10-3 to TRBJ2-3; maybe TRBD1 (5 bases). The CDR3 is made up of 13 amino acids. Germline CDR1 and CDR2: ENHRY and SYGVKD. The germline V and J ends were trimmed by 5 bases and 4 bases, with 10 bases remaining between them. The CDR3 DNA reads as TGTGCCATCAGTAAGGGGTTCGCAGATACGCAGTATTTT. This gives the protein CAISKGFADTQYF.

The rearrangement links TRBV12-5 to TRBJ1-1; tentatively, D is TRBD1 (5 bases). Trimming removed 4 bases at V and 7 bases at J, with 7 bases between. This CDR3 has 11 amino acids. Germline V CDR1 and CDR2: LGHNT, FRNRAP. Here the CDR3 reads CASGSRGEAFF. The CDR3 nucleotides are TGTGCTAGTGGTTCGAGGGGTGAAGCTTTCTTT.

The rearrangement links TRBV4-2 to TRBJ2-5, with TRBD2 matching 8 bases. This CDR3 contains 13 residues. V lost 3 bases to trimming and J lost 5 bases; unmatched junction nucleotides: 2. Germline values: CDR1 LGHNA, CDR2 YNFKEQ. In nucleotides, the CDR3 is TGTGCCAGCAGCCACCGGGGGGGGGAGACCCAGTACTTC. The encoded protein is CASSHRGGETQYF.

With regard to this clone: The sample carries other DNA sequences with the same CDR3. CDR3 nucleotides: TGTGCCAGCAGCTTGGACCGGGGGTCCTACAATGAGCAGTTCTTC. Encoded protein: CASSLDRGSYNEQFF. The gene calls are TRBV5-4 and TRBJ2-1, with D perhaps matching TRBD2 (6 bases). CDR1 and CDR2 from the germline V gene are SGHNT and YYREEE (reference sequence). The CDR3 consists of 15 residues. The V and J ends lost 0 bases and 1 base respectively, with 8 bases between them. Supplemented by reference TRBV5-4 and TRBJ2-1, the full variable domain reads ETGVTQSPTHLIKTRGQQVTLRCSSQSGHNTVSWYQQALGQGPQFIFQYYREEENGRGNFPPRFSGLQFPNYSSELNVNALELDDSALYLCASSLDRGSYNEQFFGPGTRLTVL.

The rearrangement joins TRBV29-1 to TRBJ2-6; D may be TRBD1 (6 bases). The CDR3 consists of 14 residues. In germline, CDR1 is SQVTM, CDR2 ANQGSEA. With 5 bases removed from V and 1 base from J, the gap between germline ends came to 9 bases. The CDR3 region has the DNA TGCAGCGTTCAAACAGGGTCTGGGGCCAACGTCCTGACTTTC. Amino acid sequence: CSVQTGSGANVLTF.

The chain combines TRBV18 with TRBJ1-2; D remains unclear. V lost 2 bases and J lost 4, with 8 bases in between. Per the germline V gene, CDR1 is KGHSH and CDR2 is LQKENI. This CDR3 has 13 amino acids. In DNA form, the CDR3 reads TGTGCCAGCTCACCAAGCCCCCTCTATGGCTACACCTTC. Translation gives CASSPSPLYGYTF.

This chain uses TRBV28 with TRBJ2-7; TRBD1 agrees at 12 bases. The V gene end was trimmed by 2 bases and the J gene end by 7 bases; junction bases not matched to a gene: 9. The germline CDR1 and CDR2 sequences are MDHEN and SYDVKM. The CDR3 consists of 16 residues. The CDR3 here is CASSLNPGQGAGEQYF. The CDR3 DNA reads TGTGCCAGCAGTTTAAACCCGGGACAGGGGGCGGGGGAGCAGTACTTC.

This clone was seen a single time. The CDR3 DNA sequence: TGTGCCAGCAGTTACTCACTAGCGACTAGTCAAGAGACCCAGTACTTC. Its translation: CASSYSLATSQETQYF. V is TRBV6-5 and J is TRBJ2-5; 7 positions agree with TRBD2. This CDR3 comprises 16 residues. J gave up 2 bases and V 0 bases, and 6 bases lay outside the gene matches. Germline lookup yields CDR1 MNHEY and CDR2 SVGAGI.

CDR3: CASRESGGPGNTIYF. The DNA for the CDR3 is TGTGCCAGCAGGGAATCTGGGGGGCCTGGAAACACCATATATTTT. This rearrangement joins TRBV28 to TRBJ1-3, with D possibly matching TRBD1 (6 bases). CDR1 is MDHEN, CDR2 SYDVKM, per germline. The CDR3 has 15 residues. Trimming pared 6 bases from V and 2 bases from J, leaving 14 bases between.

This chain connects TRBV28 to TRBJ2-7; D is perhaps TRBD1 or TRBD2 (5 bases each). V was cut by 6 bases and J by 3 bases, with 9 bases left in between. CDR1 and CDR2 from the germline V gene are MDHEN and SYDVKM. This CDR3 has 12 amino acids. CDR3 amino acids: CASRVRGYEQYF. In DNA, the CDR3 is TGTGCCAGCAGGGTGAGGGGCTACGAGCAGTACTTC.

The chain employs TRBV5-1 and TRBJ2-1; perhaps TRBD1 as D (6 bases). V was cut by 2 bases and J by 1 base, with 7 bases left in between. Per germline, CDR1 SGHRS and CDR2 YFSETQ. This CDR3 has 14 residues. The CDR3 DNA reads TGCGCCAGCAGCTTAGGGGGTTCCTACAATGAGCAGTTCTTC. Its translation: CASSLGGSYNEQFF. The whole variable domain, remainder taken from reference TRBV5-1 and TRBJ2-1, is KAGVTQTPRYLIKTRGQQVTLSCSPISGHRSVSWYQQTPGQGLQFLFEYFSETQRNKGNFPGRFSGRQFSNSRSEMNVSTLELGDSALYLCASSLGGSYNEQFFGPGTRLTVL.

This clone was counted between two and nine times. V usage is TRBV21-1 and J usage is TRBJ1-1; the table gives TRBD1 as D, unverified against the DNA. TRBV21-1 is flagged as a pseudogene. The CDR3 is 16 amino acids. CDR3 sequence (DNA): TGTGCCAGCACCCTGGACAGGGAGGGGGCCAACACTGAAGCTTTCTTT. This gives the protein CASTLDREGANTEAFF.

J is TRBJ1-1 and V is TRBV18; D may be TRBD1 (6 bases). The germline V gene encodes CDR1 KGHSH and CDR2 LQKENI. The CDR3 spans 15 residues. V shed 3 bases and J shed 4 bases, with 15 bases lying between them. The CDR3 region is CASSPSRQVGTEAFF. CDR3 nucleotides: TGTGCCAGCTCACCTTCGCGACAGGTGGGCACTGAAGCTTTCTTT.

V and J are TRBV6-5 and TRBJ1-3; D call uncertain. Germline V gene sequence: CDR1 MNHEY, CDR2 SVGAGI. Between the trimmed V and J ends, which lost 6 bases and 2 bases, there was a span of 14 bases. CDR3 size: 15 residues. CDR3 amino acids: CASRPVDTAGNTIYF. For the CDR3, the DNA is TGTGCCAGCAGACCTGTTGATACAGCTGGAAACACCATATATTTT.

The chain links TRBV2 to TRBJ2-6; a weak D match, TRBD1 (5 bases). The CDR3 length is 15 residues. V was trimmed by 5 bases and J by 1 base, leaving 9 bases between them. Germline V gene lookup returns CDR1 SNHLY and CDR2 FYNNEI. The CDR3, as DNA: TGTGCCAGCAGTAAAACAGGTTCTGGGGCCAACGTCCTGACTTTC. It encodes CASSKTGSGANVLTF.

CDR3 coding DNA: TGTGCCAGCAGCTACGCTGGGACACCTGATCAGCCCCAGCATTTT. Translation gives CASSYAGTPDQPQHF. This chain uses TRBV5-8 with TRBJ1-5, with a possible D match to TRBD1 (6 bases). The V end lost 3 bases, the J end lost 5 bases, and 15 bases lay between the germline ends. There are 15 residues in the CDR3. Germline V lookup: CDR1 SGHTS, CDR2 YDEGEE.